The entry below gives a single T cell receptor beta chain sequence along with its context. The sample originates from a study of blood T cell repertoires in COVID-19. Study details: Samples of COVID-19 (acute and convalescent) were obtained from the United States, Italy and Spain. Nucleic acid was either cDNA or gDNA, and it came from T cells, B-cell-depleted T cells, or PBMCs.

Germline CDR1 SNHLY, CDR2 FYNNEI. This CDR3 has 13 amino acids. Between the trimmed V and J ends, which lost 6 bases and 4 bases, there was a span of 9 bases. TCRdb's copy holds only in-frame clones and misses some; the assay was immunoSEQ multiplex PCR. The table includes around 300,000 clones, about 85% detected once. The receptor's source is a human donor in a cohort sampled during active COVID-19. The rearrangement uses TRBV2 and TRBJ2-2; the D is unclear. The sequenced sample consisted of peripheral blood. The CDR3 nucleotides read TGTGCCAGCAGATCAACAGCCACCGGGGAGCTGTTTTTT. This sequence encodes CASRSTATGELFF.